This T cell receptor (beta chain) comes out of a study of cytomegalovirus exposure and HLA in healthy donors. The primer mix had 60 Vbeta and 13 Jbeta primers. Clones were read by immunoSEQ multiplex PCR, and TCRdb kept only the in-frame ones, dropping some. The sample holds roughly 81,000 clones; approximately 79% are singletons and the top ten take around 2.5%. This clone was counted a few times. The specimen was PBMCs. This TCR was recovered from a man aged 25-45 years in good health and CMV-seronegative.

DNA for the CDR3: TGTGCCAGCAGTTACGGGGGGAAGCCCTACAATGAGCAGTTCTTC. Amino acid sequence: CASSYGGKPYNEQFF. The V call is TRBV6-6, the J call TRBJ2-1; D possibly corresponds to TRBD2 (6 bases). V gave up 2 bases and J gave up 2 bases, with 10 bases separating them. Germline V gene lookup returns CDR1 MNHNY and CDR2 SVGAGI (reference sequence). The CDR3 consists of 15 residues.